One sample yielded the 13 T cell receptor beta chains listed below, sequenced in a study of control samples from healthy donors and cancer patients (dated by TCRdb to the early 2020s). The library was made by the immunoSEQ multiplex PCR assay. TCRdb holds this immuneACCESS table with in-frame rearrangements only. Some clones are missing; in checked studies, unresolved V genes explain under half, and the rest has no known cause. The sample table lists fewer than 150,000 clones, more than 85% of them with a count of one. In total, the top ten clones hold approximately 9% of the sample. The sequenced material came from blood. These receptors were taken from a man younger than 30 in good health.

The chain links TRBV19 to TRBJ2-3, with 8 bases identical to TRBD1. Germline loops: CDR1 LNHDA, CDR2 SQIVND (reference sequence). There are 17 residues in the CDR3. V lost 4 bases and J lost 1; bases outside the gene matches: 10. The CDR3: CASSTPGGGERTDTQYF. DNA of the CDR3: TGTGCCAGTAGTACGCCAGGGGGCGGGGAGCGCACAGATACGCAGTATTTT. Supplemented by reference TRBV19 and TRBJ2-3, the full variable domain reads DGGITQSPKYLFRKEGQNVTLSCEQNLNHDAMYWYRQDPGQGLRLIYYSQIVNDFQKGDIAEGYSVSREKKESFPLTVTSAQKNPTAFYLCASSTPGGGERTDTQYFGPGTRLTVL.

The V call is TRBV5-1, the J call TRBJ1-6; no clear D. The CDR3 has 16 amino acids. Germline-derived CDR1 and CDR2 are SGHRS and YFSETQ. Deletions cut 4 bases from V and 0 bases from J, with 11 bases between. The CDR3 nucleotides are TGCGCCAGCAGCCCCGAGGAGGGCTCCTATAATTCACCCCTCCACTTT. Translation gives CASSPEEGSYNSPLHF.

Here the CDR3 DNA reads TGTGCCAGCAGTGTTGGACTAGCGGCAGATACGCAGTATTTT. Residues: CASSVGLAADTQYF. The chain employs TRBV6-4 and TRBJ2-3; 10 bases are a match to TRBD2. The J segment lost 4 bases and the V segment lost 4 bases, leaving 2 bases of the junction unmatched. CDR1 MRHNA and CDR2 SNTAGT come from the germline V gene. CDR3 length: 14 amino acids.

V usage is TRBV12-5 and J usage is TRBJ1-1; D remains unclear. The ends were cut back, 1 base at V and 0 bases at J, with 24 bases in the middle. Germline V gene data show CDR1 as LGHNT and CDR2 as FRNRAP. CDR3 length: 20 residues. The CDR3 loop is CASGLDPEPVLRAMNTEAFF. The DNA of the CDR3 is TGTGCTAGTGGTTTGGACCCGGAGCCAGTACTACGCGCCATGAACACTGAAGCTTTCTTT. The full variable domain, its missing parts supplied by reference TRBV12-5 and TRBJ1-1, is DARVTQTPRHKVTEMGQEVTMRCQPILGHNTVFWYRQTMMQGLELLAYFRNRAPLDDSGMPKDRFSAEMPDATLATLKIQPSEPRDSAVYFCASGLDPEPVLRAMNTEAFFGQGTRLTVV.

The chain joins TRBV13 to TRBJ1-6; the D gene is possibly TRBD1 (6 bases). The germline gives CDR1 PRHDT, CDR2 FYEKMQ (reference sequence). The CDR3 runs 13 residues. Trimming shortened V by 5 bases and J by 7 bases, and 9 bases separated the two germline ends. CDR3 region: CASSTGQNSPLHF. The DNA of the CDR3 is TGTGCCAGCAGCACCGGACAGAATTCACCCCTCCACTTT.

This chain uses TRBV15 with TRBJ1-4; D possibly corresponds to TRBD1 (5 bases). The CDR3 totals 15 residues. V lost 3 bases and J 0 bases, leaving 8 bases between the germline ends. Germline V gene sequence: CDR1 LNHNV, CDR2 YYDKDF (reference sequence). CDR3 sequence (DNA): TGTGCCACCAGCAGCCAGGGTGCAACTAATGAAAAACTGTTTTTT. This sequence encodes CATSSQGATNEKLFF.

This chain uses TRBV25-1 with TRBJ1-2; TRBD1 agrees at 8 bases. After removal of 4 bases from V and 3 bases from J, the junction contained 7 bases not matched to a gene. The CDR3 totals 15 residues. Germline assignment: CDR1 MGHDK and CDR2 SYGVNS. The CDR3 DNA reads TGTGCCAGCAGTGCTGCAGGGGGCGCGGACTATGGCTACACCTTC. Translating it yields CASSAAGGADYGYTF.

This chain joins TRBV7-3 and TRBJ2-7; TRBD2 is a possible D gene (6 bases). The CDR3 is made up of 14 amino acids. Germline assignment: CDR1 SGHTA and CDR2 FQGTGA. Trimming cost V 1 base and J 2 bases, with 9 bases left between them. CDR3 residues: CASSLNAGTYEQYF. The CDR3 nucleotides are TGTGCCAGCAGCTTAAATGCGGGGACCTACGAGCAGTACTTC.

CDR3 sequence reads: CASSRPGGTEAFF. The CDR3 DNA is TGTGCCAGCAGCCGTCCAGGGGGCACTGAAGCTTTCTTT. The chain uses TRBV5-4 and TRBJ1-1; 7 bases match TRBD1. Germline V gene sequence: CDR1 SGHNT, CDR2 YYREEE (reference sequence). After removal of 4 bases from V and 4 bases from J, the junction contained 4 bases not matched to a gene. CDR3 size: 13 residues.

The chain joins TRBV6-5 to TRBJ1-1; D may be TRBD1 (6 bases). This CDR3 comprises 14 residues. CDR1 is MNHEY and CDR2 is SVGAGI in the germline V gene. V was shortened by 5 bases and J by 0 bases, with 10 bases between the two germline ends. CDR3 in amino acids: CASSHRAMNTEAFF. CDR3 nucleotide sequence: TGTGCCAGCAGTCACAGGGCGATGAACACTGAAGCTTTCTTT.

The V and J genes are TRBV7-9 and TRBJ1-6; 7 bases map to TRBD1. The CDR3 extends over 14 amino acids. From germline, CDR1 is SEHNR and CDR2 FQNEAQ (reference sequence). V was pared by 5 bases and J by 7 bases, with 5 bases of the junction left unmatched. The CDR3 here is CASSPGQTNSPLHF. The CDR3 DNA reads as TGTGCCAGCAGCCCGGGACAGACGAATTCACCCCTCCACTTT.

The chain employs TRBV7-3 and TRBJ1-2; D might be TRBD1 (6 bases). Germline V CDR1 and CDR2: SGHTA, FQGTGA. The CDR3 is 15 residues long. Between the trimmed V and J ends, which lost 6 bases and 2 bases, there was a span of 16 bases. In DNA, the CDR3 is TGTGCCAGCAGGCGGACAGCCAACGACAACTATGGCTACACCTTC. This encodes CASRRTANDNYGYTF.

CDR3 region: CASSPPEGMTYEQYF. In DNA form, the CDR3 reads TGTGCCAGCTCACCACCCGAGGGGATGACCTACGAGCAGTACTTC. The chain couples TRBV18 to TRBJ2-7; D may be TRBD1 or TRBD2 (5 bases each). The CDR3 has 15 residues. V lost 0 bases to trimming and J lost 2 bases, with 11 bases between them. Germline lookup yields CDR1 KGHSH and CDR2 LQKENI.